This T cell receptor beta chain stems from a study of long-term antiretroviral therapy in people with HIV. The study, taken as a whole, reports: Increased diversity was seen after ART, yet it remained lower than in transplant donor controls.

immunoSEQ v3.0 was run at survey level. Using immunoSEQ multiplex PCR, the repertoire was profiled, and TCRdb retains in-frame clones only, with some absent. Among 20,000 to 30,000 clones listed, approximately 80% were seen once. Concerning this clone itself: Antigen unknown.

The CDR3 runs 13 residues. Trimming removed 6 bases from V and 7 bases from J, with 15 bases in between. CDR1 and CDR2 (germline): SQVTM, ANQGSEA. The chain carries TRBV29-1 and TRBJ1-4, with a possible D match to TRBD1 (6 bases). This clonotype was sampled from a man aged 25-45 years with HIV. Sequences were derived from unsorted PBMCs, sampled 4.3 years after starting antiretroviral therapy. This CDR3 is CSVARGIGEKLFF. In DNA form, the CDR3 reads TGCAGCGTCGCTAGGGGGATCGGTGAAAAACTGTTTTTT. The whole variable domain, remainder taken from reference TRBV29-1 and TRBJ1-4, is SAVISQKPSRDICQRGTSLTIQCQVDSQVTMMFWYRQQPGQSLTLIATANQGSEATYESGFVIDKFPISRPNLTFSTLTVSNMSPEDSSIYLCSVARGIGEKLFFGSGTQLSVL.